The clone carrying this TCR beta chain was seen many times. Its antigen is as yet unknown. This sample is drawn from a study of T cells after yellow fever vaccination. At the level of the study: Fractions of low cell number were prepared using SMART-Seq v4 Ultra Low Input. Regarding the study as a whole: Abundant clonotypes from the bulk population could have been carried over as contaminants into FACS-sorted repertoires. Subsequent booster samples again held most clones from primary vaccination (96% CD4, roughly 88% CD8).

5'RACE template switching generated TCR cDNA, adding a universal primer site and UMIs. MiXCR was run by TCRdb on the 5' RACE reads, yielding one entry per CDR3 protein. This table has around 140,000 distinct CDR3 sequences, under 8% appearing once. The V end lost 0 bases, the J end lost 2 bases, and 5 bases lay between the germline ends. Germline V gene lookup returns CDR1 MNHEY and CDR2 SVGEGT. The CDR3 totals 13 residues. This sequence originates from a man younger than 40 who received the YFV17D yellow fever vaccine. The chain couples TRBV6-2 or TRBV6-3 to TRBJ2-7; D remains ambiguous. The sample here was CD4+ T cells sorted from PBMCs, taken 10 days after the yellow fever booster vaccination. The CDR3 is CASSYSKAYEQYF. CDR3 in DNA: TGTGCCAGCAGTTACTCGAAAGCCTACGAGCAGTACTTC.